Each of the 8 T cell receptor beta chains below was sequenced from the same sample in a study of blood T cell repertoires in COVID-19. Measured with immunoSEQ multiplex PCR; TCRdb has only the in-frame clones, and not every one. This sample has approximately 250,000 clones, with 86% found just once. The specimen was peripheral blood. The receptors were sampled from a woman in her seventies with COVID-19, enrolled during active disease.

This chain uses TRBV24-1 with TRBJ2-3; 7 nucleotides line up with TRBD2. Germline values: CDR1 KGHDR, CDR2 SFDVKD. The CDR3 has 14 residues. The V gene end was trimmed by 9 bases and the J gene end by 2 bases; junction bases not matched to a gene: 7. DNA for the CDR3: TGTGCCACCGGGTACGGGGGGAACACAGATACGCAGTATTTT. Translation gives CATGYGGNTDTQYF.

The gene calls are TRBV9 and TRBJ2-3; 7 nucleotides match TRBD2. Per the germline V gene, CDR1 is SGDLS and CDR2 is YYNGEE. The CDR3 covers 16 residues. V shed 0 bases, J shed 0 bases, and the junction held 4 bases outside the gene matches. This CDR3 reads CASSVAPGGSTDTQYF. CDR3 coding DNA: TGTGCCAGCAGCGTAGCCCCGGGGGGAAGCACAGATACGCAGTATTTT.

The chain is built from TRBV7-3 and TRBJ1-2; 7 bases fit TRBD1. Trimming took 5 bases from V and 7 from J; bases not matched to a gene: 7. Per germline, CDR1 SGHTA and CDR2 FQGTGA. The CDR3 has 13 residues. The DNA of the CDR3 is TGTGCCAGCAGCCCGACAGGGTCGGGTGGCTACACCTTC. Amino acid sequence: CASSPTGSGGYTF.

The V and J genes are TRBV7-8 and TRBJ2-5; no firm D call. Germline values: CDR1 SGHVS, CDR2 FQNEAQ. Between the trimmed V and J ends, which lost 5 bases and 3 bases, there was a span of 10 bases. CDR3 size: 13 residues. CDR3 sequence: CASSTYSKETQYF. Here the CDR3 DNA reads TGTGCCAGCAGCACTTACAGCAAAGAGACCCAGTACTTC.

The chain recombines TRBV6-5 with TRBJ1-4; D call uncertain. Per the germline V gene, CDR1 is MNHEY and CDR2 is SVGAGI. The CDR3 runs to 14 residues. Trimming cost V 10 bases and J 1 base, with 13 bases left between them. The CDR3 protein is CATKRWRTNEKLFF. CDR3 DNA sequence: TGTGCCACCAAACGGTGGAGAACTAATGAAAAACTGTTTTTT.

This clone has only one observation. The genes are TRBV10-1 and TRBJ2-3; weak D call: TRBD2 (7 bases). This CDR3 spans 13 amino acids. Germline CDR1 reads WNHNN; CDR2 reads SYGVQD (reference sequence). The V gene lost 5 bases and the J gene lost 4 bases, with 10 bases spanning the gap. The CDR3 is CASSRGAADTQYF. The CDR3 DNA is TGCGCCAGCAGTCGGGGGGCAGCAGATACGCAGTATTTT.

The chain is built from TRBV10-3 and TRBJ1-2, with 8 nucleotides matching TRBD1. From germline, CDR1 is ENHRY and CDR2 SYGVKD. The CDR3 has 12 residues. Losses at the gene ends were 5 bases for V and 5 bases for J; bases not matched to a gene: 1. The CDR3 DNA sequence: TGTGCCATCAGTCGGGACAGGTATGGCTACACCTTC. It codes for CAISRDRYGYTF.

V is TRBV27 and J is TRBJ1-2; D is perhaps TRBD1 (6 bases). Trimming took 6 bases from V and 7 from J, leaving 21 bases between them. CDR1 is MNHEY and CDR2 is SMNVEV in the germline V gene (reference sequence). The CDR3 contains 15 residues. The CDR3 sequence is CASSQTTQGGGGYTF. DNA for the CDR3: TGTGCCAGCAGCCAAACAACACAGGGAGGGGGTGGCTACACCTTC.